The present entry profiles one T cell receptor (beta chain) with its context. Its specificity is not known. Between the trimmed V and J ends, which lost 4 bases and 8 bases, there was a span of 17 bases. The CDR3 extends over 14 amino acids. Germline assignment: CDR1 SGHTA and CDR2 FQGNSA. A second about 7 to 11 cycle PCR used barcoded and J-beta primers. TCRdb called the 5' RACE reads again in MiXCR, with one record for every CDR3 protein. Among 850,000 to 950,000 distinct CDR3 sequences listed, under 35% were seen once. The data are from a study of blood T cells in healthy people across ages. General study points: It was held that the diversity estimates obtained from one million T cells were underestimates.

Collection of about 9.4 milliliters of peripheral blood was performed for each donor. Isolated PBMCs totaled at least 6 million in each sample. This chain links TRBV7-2 with TRBJ1-1; TRBD1 is a possible D gene (5 bases). Sequences were obtained from blood. The receptor was isolated from a woman aged 80 or older in good health. CDR3 sequence (DNA): TGTGCCAGCAGCTCCCACTCGGGAGGGACCGAAGCTTTCTTT. Encoded protein: CASSSHSGGTEAFF.